These 25 T cell receptor beta chains were sequenced from one sample in a study of naive CD8 T cells in extremely preterm neonates. Whole-study findings and limits: Relative to older groups, preterm infants had shorter, less trimmed CDR3s with fewer N additions.

Their antigens remain unidentified. Only in-frame clones appear in the TCRdb table, and some are missing; sequencing was by immunoSEQ multiplex PCR. The sample shows 20,000 to 30,000 clones, around 89% of them seen only once. Extremely preterm births at about 23-27 weeks of gestation supplied the samples. Sequenced input: naive CD8+ T cells from cord blood. These receptors all come from a boy who was born preterm.

The sample holds a few counts of this clone. The rearrangement joins TRBV5-1 to TRBJ2-7; D is possibly TRBD1 (6 bases). Per germline, CDR1 SGHRS and CDR2 YFSETQ. The CDR3 spans 13 residues. V dropped 0 bases and J dropped 2 bases, with 6 bases sitting between them. CDR3 residues: CASSLDRAYEQYF. The CDR3 DNA reads TGCGCCAGCAGCTTGGACAGGGCCTACGAGCAGTACTTC.

Comment on this clone: The sample contains more than one DNA sequence encoding this CDR3. The genes are TRBV4-1 and TRBJ1-5, with 7 bases matching TRBD1. V lost 0 bases and J lost 4; bases outside the gene matches: 0. CDR1 and CDR2 from the germline V gene are MGHRA and YSYEKL. This CDR3 has 14 residues. Written as DNA, the CDR3 is TGCGCCAGCAGCCAAGACAGGGGGAATCAGCCCCAGCATTTT. Protein: CASSQDRGNQPQHF.

This clone was seen a few times. J is TRBJ2-1 and V is TRBV7-2; 11 positions match TRBD2. The germline CDR1 and CDR2 sequences are SGHTA and FQGNSA. There are 16 residues in the CDR3. The trim removed 0 bases at V and 2 bases at J, leaving 0 bases unmatched. The CDR3 region has the DNA TGTGCCAGCAGCTTAGCTAGCGGGGGGGCCTACAATGAGCAGTTCTTC. The encoded protein is CASSLASGGAYNEQFF.

The chain is built from TRBV20-1 and TRBJ2-5; D is unresolved. Germline CDR1 and CDR2: DFQATT and SNEGSKA (reference sequence). Trimming took 5 bases from V and 4 from J, leaving 5 bases between them. CDR3 length: 10 residues. The CDR3 DNA follows: TGCAGTGCTCCGCGAGAGACCCAGTACTTC. Translation: CSAPRETQYF.

This clone has just one count. The V gene is TRBV7-3, the J gene TRBJ2-3, with 9 bases fitting TRBD2. Germline CDR1 is SGHTA and CDR2 is FQGTGA. The trim removed 5 bases at V and 2 bases at J, leaving 8 bases unmatched. The CDR3 length is 16 residues. The DNA of the CDR3 is TGTGCCAGCAGCCCACTTGGCGGGGGGGCCACAGATACGCAGTATTTT. This translates into CASSPLGGGATDTQYF.

This clone appeared once. The genes are TRBV27 and TRBJ1-1; D may be TRBD1 (6 bases). Germline CDR1 and CDR2: MNHEY and SMNVEV (reference sequence). Trimming cost V 2 bases and J 0 bases, with 7 bases left between them. CDR3 length: 14 residues. CDR3: CASSLQGLNTEAFF. CDR3 nucleotides: TGTGCCAGCAGTTTACAGGGGTTGAACACTGAAGCTTTCTTT.

The V gene is TRBV5-5, the J gene TRBJ1-5; tentatively, D is TRBD1 (6 bases). The CDR3 is made up of 15 amino acids. Germline V lookup: CDR1 SGHKS, CDR2 YYEKEE (reference sequence). V was shortened by 0 bases and J by 0 bases, with 7 bases between the two germline ends. The CDR3 spells CASSLDRDSNQPQHF. The CDR3 bases are TGTGCCAGCAGCTTGGACAGGGATAGCAATCAGCCCCAGCATTTT.

In its sample, this clone was seen once. The chain is built from TRBV11-3 and TRBJ2-7; 9 bases agree with TRBD1. V trimming: 3 bases; J trimming: 6 bases; junction bases outside the gene matches: 0. CDR1 and CDR2 (germline): SGHNT, YENEEA. CDR3 size: 12 residues. The CDR3 DNA sequence: TGTGCCAGCAGCTTGACAGGGGGCGAGCAGTACTTC. Encoded protein: CASSLTGGEQYF.

V is TRBV9 and J is TRBJ2-2, with D unresolved. Germline V lookup: CDR1 SGDLS, CDR2 YYNGEE. V lost 3 bases, J lost 2 bases, and 2 bases lay in between. The length of the CDR3 is 12 residues. The CDR3 is CASSENTGELFF. The DNA for the CDR3 is TGTGCCAGCAGCGAAAACACCGGGGAGCTGTTTTTT. Drawing the rest from reference TRBV9 and TRBJ2-2, the complete variable domain is DSGVTQTPKHLITATGQRVTLRCSPRSGDLSVYWYQQSLDQGLQFLIQYYNGEERAKGNILERFSAQQFPDLHSELNLSSLELGDSALYFCASSENTGELFFGEGSRLTVL.

The chain has TRBV30 and TRBJ2-2; no firm D call. With 2 bases removed from V and 0 bases from J, the gap between germline ends came to 1 base. Looked up from germline, CDR1 is GTSNPN and CDR2 is SVGIG (reference sequence). The length of the CDR3 is 12 residues. CDR3 protein: CAWSTNTGELFF. CDR3 nucleotides: TGTGCCTGGAGTACGAACACCGGGGAGCTGTTTTTT.

As DNA, the CDR3 is TGTGCCAGCAGCTTAGCAGGGACTGAAGCTTTCTTT. It encodes CASSLAGTEAFF. This rearrangement joins TRBV11-2 to TRBJ1-1, with D maybe TRBD1 (5 bases). CDR1 and CDR2 from the germline V gene are SGHAT and FQNNGV. The V and J ends lost 1 base and 5 bases respectively, with 5 bases between them. CDR3 length: 12 amino acids.

The gene calls are TRBV4-1 and TRBJ1-5, with TRBD1 identical over 9 bases. Germline V CDR1 and CDR2: MGHRA, YSYEKL. The CDR3 loop spans 15 amino acids. Unmatched junction bases numbered 0, after V lost 1 base and J lost 2 bases. The CDR3 DNA sequence: TGCGCCAGCAGCCAAGGGACAGGGGGCAATCAGCCCCAGCATTTT. The encoded protein is CASSQGTGGNQPQHF.

The chain links TRBV19 to TRBJ2-7, with 12 bases matching TRBD2. The CDR3 spans 14 residues. The J segment lost 2 bases and the V segment lost 4 bases, leaving 0 bases of the junction unmatched. The V gene's germline CDR1 is LNHDA and CDR2 SQIVND (reference sequence). CDR3 nucleotides: TGTGCCAGTAGTAGGACTAGCGGGGCCTACGAGCAGTACTTC. The encoded protein is CASSRTSGAYEQYF.

V gene TRBV30 combines with J gene TRBJ2-1; TRBD1 matches at 8 bases. This CDR3 is built from 11 residues. The J segment lost 9 bases and the V segment lost 4 bases, leaving 2 bases of the junction unmatched. The germline V gene encodes CDR1 GTSNPN and CDR2 SVGIG (reference sequence). DNA for the CDR3: TGTGCCTGGACAGGGGGCGCTGAGCAGTTCTTC. Translating gives CAWTGGAEQFF.

V gene TRBV10-2 combines with J gene TRBJ2-5; TRBD2 matches at 9 bases. The germline gives CDR1 WSHSY, CDR2 SAAADI. J lost 5 bases, V lost 4 bases, and 11 bases had no gene match. The CDR3 is 16 amino acids. CDR3 protein: CASSALAGYWRETQYF. CDR3 coding DNA: TGCGCCAGCAGTGCCCTAGCGGGGTATTGGAGGGAGACCCAGTACTTC.

This clone was detected a few times. The genes are TRBV4-1 and TRBJ1-1; D is perhaps TRBD1 (6 bases). V lost 3 bases, J lost 1 base, and 6 bases lay in between. Germline CDR1 and CDR2: MGHRA and YSYEKL. The CDR3 covers 13 residues. In DNA form, the CDR3 reads TGCGCCAGCAGCCAGACAGGGAACACTGAAGCTTTCTTT. Protein sequence: CASSQTGNTEAFF.

The DNA for the CDR3 is TGTGCCAGCAGGTATACAGGGGGCTCCTACGAGCAGTACTTC. Translation gives CASRYTGGSYEQYF. The genes are TRBV27 and TRBJ2-7; 8 bases align to TRBD1. This CDR3 is built from 14 residues. Trimming at V came to 6 bases and at J to 0 bases, leaving 4 bases not matched to a gene. Germline V CDR1 and CDR2: MNHEY, SMNVEV (reference sequence).

This clone was recorded a few times. Other DNA sequences in the same sample also yield this CDR3. The V call is TRBV9, the J call TRBJ1-2, with 10 bases identical to TRBD1. The germline V gene encodes CDR1 SGDLS and CDR2 YYNGEE. V was pared by 0 bases and J by 4 bases, with 0 bases of the junction left unmatched. This CDR3 is built from 14 residues. CDR3 in DNA: TGTGCCAGCAGCGTAGGGACAGGGGGCTATGGCTACACCTTC. Its translation is CASSVGTGGYGYTF.

This chain connects TRBV19 to TRBJ2-7, with TRBD2 matching over 12 bases. Germline CDR1 is LNHDA and CDR2 is SQIVND (reference sequence). This CDR3 has 18 amino acids. V trimming: 3 bases; J trimming: 3 bases; junction bases outside the gene matches: 12. The CDR3, as DNA: TGTGCCAGTAGTATCCGTTCGCTAGCGGGGGGGGCTCTCTACGAGCAGTACTTC. Translating it yields CASSIRSLAGGALYEQYF.

In DNA, the CDR3 is TGTGCCAGCAGCTTAGCAGGGGGCTATGGCTACACCTTC. Its protein product is CASSLAGGYGYTF. This chain joins TRBV11-3 and TRBJ1-2; the match to TRBD1 covers 7 bases. CDR1 and CDR2 (germline): SGHNT, YENEEA. The CDR3 is 13 amino acids. V lost 1 base to trimming and J lost 4 bases; unmatched junction nucleotides: 0.

The chain uses TRBV7-8 and TRBJ2-3; 7 bases are shared with TRBD2. The CDR3 totals 16 residues. Germline values: CDR1 SGHVS, CDR2 FQNEAQ. With V trimmed by 6 bases and J by 0 bases, 9 bases remained unmatched. This CDR3 is CASSLRLATSTDTQYF. CDR3 nucleotides: TGTGCCAGCAGTTTGAGACTAGCCACTAGCACAGATACGCAGTATTTT.

This chain links TRBV30 with TRBJ2-3; 9 positions match TRBD2. CDR1 GTSNPN and CDR2 SVGIG come from the germline V gene (reference sequence). Losses at the gene ends were 7 bases for V and 6 bases for J; bases not matched to a gene: 11. The CDR3 runs to 14 residues. This chain's CDR3 is CASPIHSGGDTQYF. CDR3 DNA: TGTGCCTCCCCGATTCACAGCGGGGGGGATACGCAGTATTTT.

The chain recombines TRBV11-2 with TRBJ1-5, with 10 bases matching TRBD1. V was clipped by 1 base and J by 6 bases; unmatched bases: 6. Germline V CDR1 and CDR2: SGHAT, FQNNGV. The CDR3 has 16 residues. CDR3: CASSLGGTGDRQPQHF. The CDR3 nucleotides read TGTGCCAGCAGCTTAGGCGGGACAGGGGATCGTCAGCCCCAGCATTTT.

This clone was seen once. This chain joins TRBV6-1 and TRBJ1-5; D gene ambiguous. Germline CDR1 is MNHNS and CDR2 is SASEGT. The CDR3 runs 16 residues. V was cut by 0 bases and J by 0 bases, with 9 bases left in between. CDR3 amino acids: CASSEAWAYSNQPQHF. The CDR3, as DNA: TGTGCCAGCAGTGAAGCTTGGGCGTATAGCAATCAGCCCCAGCATTTT.

This clone is a singleton in its sample. The sample carries other DNA sequences with the same CDR3. The chain combines TRBV9 with TRBJ2-2; TRBD1 might be the D (6 bases). The CDR3 extends over 15 amino acids. V was pared by 0 bases and J by 0 bases, with 6 bases between. CDR1 is SGDLS and CDR2 is YYNGEE in the germline V gene. The CDR3 DNA sequence: TGTGCCAGCAGCGTAGGGACAGCGAACACCGGGGAGCTGTTTTTT. Protein sequence: CASSVGTANTGELFF.